Each of the 8 T cell receptor beta chains below was sequenced from the same sample in a study of molecular identifiers for immune sequencing clone quantification. TCRdb ran MiXCR on the PCR reads and lists one entry per CDR3 protein. Of about 36,000 distinct CDR3 sequences in the sample, approximately 18% were seen once. The sample was naive CD8+ T cells from blood, with Jurkat cell RNA spiked in. Stated subset: FACS-sorted CD8+CD4-CCR7+CD45RA+ naive T cells. All receptors come from a human donor in good health. Some libraries in this study had Jurkat cell RNA spiked in.

This clonotype was picked up a small number of times. A clone one base away is much larger, so this may be a read error. V gene TRBV9 combines with J gene TRBJ2-7, with D tentatively TRBD1 (5 bases). CDR1 and CDR2 (germline): SGDLS, YYNGEE. The ends were cut back, 0 bases at V and 6 bases at J, with 7 bases in the middle. The CDR3 has 12 residues. CDR3 sequence: CASSVEDIEQYF. The DNA of the CDR3 is TGTGCCAGCAGCGTAGAGGACATCGAGCAGTACTTC.

On this clonotype itself: A much larger clone is a single base away; this may be a read error. The chain couples TRBV5-6 to TRBJ1-3; the match to TRBD1 covers 7 bases. The germline V gene has CDR1 SGHDT and CDR2 YYEEEE. The ends lost 4 bases at V and 2 bases at J; junction bases unmatched: 6. The length of the CDR3 is 15 residues. The CDR3 region has the DNA TGTGCCAGCAGCACCGGGACAGAGACTGGAAACACCATATATTTT. Protein sequence: CASSTGTETGNTIYF. Based on the CDR3 plus reference TRBV5-6 and TRBJ1-3, the full variable domain is DAGVTQSPTHLIKTRGQQVTLRCSPKSGHDTVSWYQQALGQGPQFIFQYYEEEERQRGNFPDRFSGHQFPNYSSELNVNALLLGDSALYLCASSTGTETGNTIYFGEGSWLTVV.

This clonotype showed up many times. The V and J genes are TRBV4-2 and TRBJ2-2; no definite D call. The CDR3 extends over 14 amino acids. V was clipped by 3 bases and J by 4 bases, with 9 bases between them. Germline V gene data show CDR1 as LGHNA and CDR2 as YNFKEQ. CDR3 nucleotides: TGTGCCAGCAGCCAGGATCAGTTCACCGGGGAGCTGTTTTTT. Protein product: CASSQDQFTGELFF.

The chain combines TRBV5-6 with TRBJ2-7, with 7 bases aligning to TRBD1. V gave up 4 bases and J gave up 6 bases; unmatched junction bases: 10. The CDR3 length is 14 residues. The germline V gene has CDR1 SGHDT and CDR2 YYEEEE. CDR3 coding DNA: TGTGCCAGCAGCCCTCCGGGACAGATCTCCGAGCAGTACTTC. It encodes CASSPPGQISEQYF.

This clonotype was seen ten or more times. The chain uses TRBV28 and TRBJ2-7; tentatively, D is TRBD1 (6 bases). CDR1 is MDHEN and CDR2 is SYDVKM in the germline V gene. Trimming removed 7 bases at V and 2 bases at J, with 12 bases between. The CDR3 contains 13 residues. This chain's CDR3 is CASTHQGPYEQYF. As DNA, the CDR3 is TGTGCCAGCACTCATCAGGGGCCCTACGAGCAGTACTTC. The entire variable domain, with the rest obtained from reference TRBV28 and TRBJ2-7, is as follows: DVKVTQSSRYLVKRTGEKVFLECVQDMDHENMFWYRQDPGLGLRLIYFSYDVKMKEKGDIPEGYSVSREKKERFSLILESASTNQTSMYLCASTHQGPYEQYFGPGTRLTVT.

A few counts support this clonotype. The chain is built from TRBV27 and TRBJ2-7; D is ambiguous. The CDR3 is 13 amino acids. Trimming stripped 1 base from V and 5 bases from J, with 9 bases between. Germline loops: CDR1 MNHEY, CDR2 SMNVEV (reference sequence). CDR3 coding DNA: TGTGCCAGCAGTTTATATAAGTCCCACGAGCAGTACTTC. This codes for CASSLYKSHEQYF.

In its sample, this clonotype was seen many times. The chain has TRBV7-9 and TRBJ2-1; 7 bases map to TRBD1. The CDR3 has 16 amino acids. The germline V gene has CDR1 SEHNR and CDR2 FQNEAQ (reference sequence). V lost 0 bases and J lost 5; bases outside the gene matches: 7. Here the CDR3 reads CASSLALDRPHNEQFF. The CDR3 DNA sequence: TGTGCCAGCAGCTTAGCGTTGGACAGGCCTCACAATGAGCAGTTCTTC.

This clonotype was seen ten or more times. This chain links TRBV29-1 with TRBJ2-7; 13 nucleotides line up with TRBD2. Looked up from germline, CDR1 is SQVTM and CDR2 is ANQGSEA. J gave up 7 bases and V 0 bases, and 6 bases lay outside the gene matches. The CDR3 spans 15 residues. CDR3 amino acids: CSVEDRGLAGVEQYF. DNA for the CDR3: TGCAGCGTTGAAGATCGAGGACTAGCGGGAGTGGAGCAGTACTTC.